This T cell receptor beta chain was identified during a study of blood T cells in healthy people across ages. Points from the study as a whole: Percentage of naive T cells showed a strong correlation with TCR beta diversity. Per million T cells, the diversity of TCR beta decreased roughly linearly as age advanced. PBMCs went unsorted, and a conclusive naive versus antigen-experienced comparison was therefore prevented.

V was trimmed by 5 bases and J by 2 bases, leaving 22 bases between them. Germline V gene data show CDR1 as DFQATT and CDR2 as SNEGSKA (reference sequence). The CDR3 length is 16 residues. Next came a second PCR, run for about 7 to 12 cycles, which used a sample-barcoded 5' primer along with a J-beta primer mix. Per-sample output comprised a minimum of 2.5 million paired-end reads containing CDR3. TCRdb called the 5' RACE reads again in MiXCR, with one record for every CDR3 protein. The table includes about 1.6 million distinct CDR3 sequences, about 31% detected once. This clonotype has more than one count but fewer than ten. Its antigen remains unidentified.

Sample: blood. The TCR sequence derives from a woman in her twenties or thirties in good health. The chain has TRBV20-1 and TRBJ2-7; D is possibly TRBD2 (7 bases). DNA for the CDR3: TGCAGTGCTGCCCCCAGGGGCGGGGGCCGAACCTACGAGCAGTACTTC. It codes for CSAAPRGGGRTYEQYF.